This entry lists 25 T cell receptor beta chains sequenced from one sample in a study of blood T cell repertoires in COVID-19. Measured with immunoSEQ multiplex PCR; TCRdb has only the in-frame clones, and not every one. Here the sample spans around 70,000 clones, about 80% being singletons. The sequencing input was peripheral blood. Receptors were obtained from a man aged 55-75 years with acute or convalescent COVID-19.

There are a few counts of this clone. CDR3 protein: CASSVTENTEAFF. For the CDR3, the DNA is TGTGCCAGCAGCGTAACTGAGAACACTGAAGCTTTCTTT. This chain joins TRBV9 and TRBJ1-1; D not resolved. Germline assignment: CDR1 SGDLS and CDR2 YYNGEE. CDR3 length: 13 amino acids. V gave up 1 base and J gave up 1 base, with 5 bases separating them.

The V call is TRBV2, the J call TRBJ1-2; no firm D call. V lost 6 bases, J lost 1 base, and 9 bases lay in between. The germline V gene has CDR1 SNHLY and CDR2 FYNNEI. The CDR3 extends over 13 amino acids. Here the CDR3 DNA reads TGTGCCAGCAGGGAGGGCTTTAACTATGGCTACACCTTC. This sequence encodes CASREGFNYGYTF.

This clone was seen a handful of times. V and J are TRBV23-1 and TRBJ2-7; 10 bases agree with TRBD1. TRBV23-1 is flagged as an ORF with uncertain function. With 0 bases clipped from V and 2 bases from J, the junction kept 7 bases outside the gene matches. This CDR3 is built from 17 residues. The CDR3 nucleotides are TGCGCCAGCAGTCAATCTGGAGGGACAGGGGTTCCCTACGAGCAGTACGTC. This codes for CASSQSGGTGVPYEQYV.

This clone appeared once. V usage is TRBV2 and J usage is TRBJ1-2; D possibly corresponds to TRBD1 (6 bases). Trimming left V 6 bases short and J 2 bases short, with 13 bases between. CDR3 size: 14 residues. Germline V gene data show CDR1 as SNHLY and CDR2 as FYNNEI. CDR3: CASSLTGTNYGYTF. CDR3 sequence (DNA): TGTGCCAGCAGCCTTACAGGGACGAACTATGGCTACACCTTC.

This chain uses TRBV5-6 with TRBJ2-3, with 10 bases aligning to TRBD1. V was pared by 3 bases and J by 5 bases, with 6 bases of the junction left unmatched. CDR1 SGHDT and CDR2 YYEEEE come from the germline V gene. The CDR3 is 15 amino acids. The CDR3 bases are TGTGCCAGCAGCTGGGGGGACAGGGGAGGAGATACGCAGTATTTT. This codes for CASSWGDRGGDTQYF.

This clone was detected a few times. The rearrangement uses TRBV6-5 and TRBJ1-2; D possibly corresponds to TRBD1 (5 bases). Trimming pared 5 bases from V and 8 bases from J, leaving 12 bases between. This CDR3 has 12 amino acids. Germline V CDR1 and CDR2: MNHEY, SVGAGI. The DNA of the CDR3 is TGTGCCAGCAGTAATCAGGGTCACGGCTACACCTTC. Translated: CASSNQGHGYTF.

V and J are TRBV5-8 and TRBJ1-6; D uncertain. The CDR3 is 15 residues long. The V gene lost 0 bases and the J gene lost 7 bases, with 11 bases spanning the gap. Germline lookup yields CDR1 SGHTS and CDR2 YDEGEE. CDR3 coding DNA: TGTGCCAGCAGCTTGGGAGGCTCCTTGAATTCACCCCTCCACTTT. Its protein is CASSLGGSLNSPLHF.

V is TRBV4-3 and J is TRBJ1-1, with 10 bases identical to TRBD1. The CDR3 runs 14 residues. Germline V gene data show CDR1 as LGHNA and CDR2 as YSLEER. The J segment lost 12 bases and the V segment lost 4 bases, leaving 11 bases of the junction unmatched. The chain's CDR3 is CASSLWTGGTGTFF. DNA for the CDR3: TGCGCCAGCAGCCTATGGACAGGGGGGACTGGAACTTTCTTT.

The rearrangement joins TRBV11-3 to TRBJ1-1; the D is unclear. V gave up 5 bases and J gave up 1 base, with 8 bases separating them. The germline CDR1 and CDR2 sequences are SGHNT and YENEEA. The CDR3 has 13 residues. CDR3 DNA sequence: TGTGCCAGCAGCGCGGGCACGAACACTGAAGCTTTCTTT. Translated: CASSAGTNTEAFF.

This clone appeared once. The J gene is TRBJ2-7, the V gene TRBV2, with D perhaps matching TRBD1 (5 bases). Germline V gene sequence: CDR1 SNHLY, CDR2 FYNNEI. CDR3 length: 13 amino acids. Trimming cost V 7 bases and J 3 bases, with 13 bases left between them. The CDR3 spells CASKLVRDYEQYV. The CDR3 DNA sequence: TGTGCCAGCAAGTTGGTCAGGGACTACGAGCAGTACGTC.

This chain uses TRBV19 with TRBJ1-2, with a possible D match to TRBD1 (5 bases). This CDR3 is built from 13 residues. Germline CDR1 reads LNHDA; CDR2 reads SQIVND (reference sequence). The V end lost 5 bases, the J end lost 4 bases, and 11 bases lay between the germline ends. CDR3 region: CASSPDTSYGYTF. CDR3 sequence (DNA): TGTGCCAGTAGTCCGGACACATCCTATGGCTACACCTTC.

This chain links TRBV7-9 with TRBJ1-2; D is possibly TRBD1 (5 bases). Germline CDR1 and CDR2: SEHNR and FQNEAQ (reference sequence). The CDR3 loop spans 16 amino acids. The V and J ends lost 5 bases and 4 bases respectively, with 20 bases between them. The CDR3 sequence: CASSHHSWGRRYGYTF. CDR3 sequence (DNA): TGTGCCAGCAGCCATCATTCGTGGGGCAGGCGCTATGGCTACACCTTC. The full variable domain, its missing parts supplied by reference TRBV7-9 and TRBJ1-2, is DTGVSQNPRHKITKRGQNVTFRCDPISEHNRLYWYRQTLGQGPEFLTYFQNEAQLEKSRLLSDRFSAERPKGSFSTLEIQRTEQGDSAMYLCASSHHSWGRRYGYTFGSGTRLTVV.

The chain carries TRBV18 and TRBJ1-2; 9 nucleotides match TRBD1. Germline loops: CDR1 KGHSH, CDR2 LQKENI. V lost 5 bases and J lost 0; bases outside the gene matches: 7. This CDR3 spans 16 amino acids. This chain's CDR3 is CASSKDRGLTNYGYTF. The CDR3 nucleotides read TGTGCCAGCTCAAAGGACAGGGGACTGACTAACTATGGCTACACCTTC.

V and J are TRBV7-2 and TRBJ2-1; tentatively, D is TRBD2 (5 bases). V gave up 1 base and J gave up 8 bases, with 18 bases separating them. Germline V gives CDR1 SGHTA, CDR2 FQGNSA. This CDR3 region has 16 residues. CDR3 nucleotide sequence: TGTGCCAGCAGCTTAGAGGATTTTCGGGGTCGGGATGAGCAGTTCTTC. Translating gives CASSLEDFRGRDEQFF.

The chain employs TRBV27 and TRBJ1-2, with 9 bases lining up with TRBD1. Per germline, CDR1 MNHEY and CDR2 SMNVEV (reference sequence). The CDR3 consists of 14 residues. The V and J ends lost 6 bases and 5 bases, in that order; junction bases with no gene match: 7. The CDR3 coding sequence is TGTGCCAGCAGCCCCGGACAGGGGCGGTATGGCTACACCTTC. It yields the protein CASSPGQGRYGYTF.

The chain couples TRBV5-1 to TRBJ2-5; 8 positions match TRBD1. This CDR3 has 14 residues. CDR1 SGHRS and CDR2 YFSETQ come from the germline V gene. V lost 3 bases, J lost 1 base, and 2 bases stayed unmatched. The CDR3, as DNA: TGCGCCAGCAGCTATACAGGGGGCCAAGAGACCCAGTACTTC. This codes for CASSYTGGQETQYF.

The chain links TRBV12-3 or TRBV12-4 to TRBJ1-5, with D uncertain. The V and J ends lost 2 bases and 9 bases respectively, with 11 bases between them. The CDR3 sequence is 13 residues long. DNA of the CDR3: TGTGCCAGCAGTTTAACAGCCTATGTGCCCCAGCATTTT. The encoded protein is CASSLTAYVPQHF.

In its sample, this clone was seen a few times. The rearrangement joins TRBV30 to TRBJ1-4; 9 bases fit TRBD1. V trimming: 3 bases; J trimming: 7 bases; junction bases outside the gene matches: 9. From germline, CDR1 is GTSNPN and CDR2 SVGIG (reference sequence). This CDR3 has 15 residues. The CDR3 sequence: CAWSPGQGLGEKLFF. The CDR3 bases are TGTGCCTGGAGCCCGGGACAGGGATTGGGTGAAAAACTGTTTTTT.

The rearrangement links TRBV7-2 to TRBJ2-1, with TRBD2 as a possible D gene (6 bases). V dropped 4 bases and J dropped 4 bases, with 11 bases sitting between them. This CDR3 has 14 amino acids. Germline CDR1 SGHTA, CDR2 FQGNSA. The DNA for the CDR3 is TGTGCCAGCAGCTCCGGGAGCCTATACAATGAGCAGTTCTTC. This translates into CASSSGSLYNEQFF.

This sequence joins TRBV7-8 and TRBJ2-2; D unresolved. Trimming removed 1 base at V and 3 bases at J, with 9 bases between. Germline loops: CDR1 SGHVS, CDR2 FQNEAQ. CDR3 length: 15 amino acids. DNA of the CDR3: TGTGCCAGCAGCTTAGGCTTTACGGACACCGGGGAGCTGTTTTTT. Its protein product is CASSLGFTDTGELFF.

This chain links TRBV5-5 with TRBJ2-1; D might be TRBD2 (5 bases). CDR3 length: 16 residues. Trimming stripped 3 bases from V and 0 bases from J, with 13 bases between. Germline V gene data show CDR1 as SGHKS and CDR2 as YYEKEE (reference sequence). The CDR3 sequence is CASSSVEGYSYNEQFF. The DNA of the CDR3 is TGTGCCAGCAGCTCCGTTGAGGGCTACTCCTACAATGAGCAGTTCTTC. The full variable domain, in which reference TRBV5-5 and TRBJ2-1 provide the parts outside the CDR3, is DAGVTQSPTHLIKTRGQQVTLRCSPISGHKSVSWYQQVLGQGPQFIFQYYEKEERGRGNFPDRFSARQFPNYSSELNVNALLLGDSALYLCASSSVEGYSYNEQFFGPGTRLTVL.

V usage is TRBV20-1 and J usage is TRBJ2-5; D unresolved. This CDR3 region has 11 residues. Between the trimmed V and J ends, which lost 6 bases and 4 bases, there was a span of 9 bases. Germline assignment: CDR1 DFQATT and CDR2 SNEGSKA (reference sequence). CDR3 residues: CSARSGETQYF. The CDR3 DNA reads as TGCAGTGCGCGGTCTGGAGAGACCCAGTACTTC.

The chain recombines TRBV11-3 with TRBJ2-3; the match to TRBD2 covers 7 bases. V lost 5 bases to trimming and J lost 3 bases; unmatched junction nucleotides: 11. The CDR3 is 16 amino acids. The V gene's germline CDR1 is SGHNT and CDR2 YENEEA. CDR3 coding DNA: TGTGCCAGCAGCGACCGCGGGAGCGGTGGGACAGATACGCAGTATTTT. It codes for CASSDRGSGGTDTQYF.

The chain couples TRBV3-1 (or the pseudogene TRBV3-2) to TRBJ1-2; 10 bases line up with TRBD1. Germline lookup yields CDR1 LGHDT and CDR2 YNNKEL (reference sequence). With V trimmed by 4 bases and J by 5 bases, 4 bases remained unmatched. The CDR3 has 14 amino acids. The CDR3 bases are TGTGCCAGCAGCCTCGGACAGGGGGGTTATGGCTACACCTTC. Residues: CASSLGQGGYGYTF.

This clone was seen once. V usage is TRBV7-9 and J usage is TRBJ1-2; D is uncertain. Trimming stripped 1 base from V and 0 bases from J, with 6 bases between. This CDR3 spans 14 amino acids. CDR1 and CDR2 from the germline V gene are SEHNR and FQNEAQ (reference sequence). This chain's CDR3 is CASSLGEANYGYTF. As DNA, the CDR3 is TGTGCCAGCAGCTTAGGGGAGGCTAACTATGGCTACACCTTC. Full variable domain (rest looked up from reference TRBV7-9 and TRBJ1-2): DTGVSQNPRHKITKRGQNVTFRCDPISEHNRLYWYRQTLGQGPEFLTYFQNEAQLEKSRLLSDRFSAERPKGSFSTLEIQRTEQGDSAMYLCASSLGEANYGYTFGSGTRLTVV.